Listed here are 18 T cell receptor beta chains from one sample, sequenced in a study of vaccination and CD4 T cells after COVID-19. With the Oncomine TCR Beta short-read assay, DNA from cultured CD4+ T cells was sequenced. TCRdb used MiXCR to reprocess the PCR reads, holding one entry per CDR3 protein. The repertoire holds 13,000 to 15,000 distinct CDR3 sequences, about a fifth seen once, with less than 15% in the top ten. No cognate antigen is known for these TCRs. Treatment: roughly 11-day PBMC culture with coronavirus spike peptide pools or control peptides (ViraFEST assay). Sequencing used CD4+ T cells from blood, cultured in vitro, obtained before SARS-CoV-2 vaccination. These receptors all stem from a human donor who received a COVID-19 vaccine.

This clonotype was observed a few times. The V and J genes are TRBV7-6 and TRBJ1-6; TRBD1 aligns across 10 bases. V shed 5 bases and J 4 bases; nucleotides not matched to a gene: 8. Germline assignment: CDR1 SGHVS and CDR2 FNYEAQ. This CDR3 comprises 17 residues. This chain's CDR3 is CASSLRTGGGYNSPLHF. In nucleotides, the CDR3 is TGTGCCAGCAGCCTTCGGACAGGGGGAGGATATAATTCACCCCTCCACTTT. Combining the CDR3 with reference TRBV7-6 and TRBJ1-6 gives the whole variable domain GAGVSQSPRYKVTKRGQDVALRCDPISGHVSLYWYRQALGQGPEFLTYFNYEAQQDKSGLPNDRFSAERPEGSISTLTIQRTEQRDSAMYRCASSLRTGGGYNSPLHFGNGTRLTVT.

This chain links TRBV5-1 with TRBJ1-1; no clear D. The CDR3 spans 14 residues. Germline values: CDR1 SGHRS, CDR2 YFSETQ. The V and J ends lost 0 bases and 6 bases respectively, with 12 bases between them. CDR3 region: CASSLGSSVAEAFF. CDR3 nucleotide sequence: TGCGCCAGCAGCTTGGGTAGCTCTGTCGCTGAAGCTTTCTTT. Full variable domain (rest looked up from reference TRBV5-1 and TRBJ1-1): KAGVTQTPRYLIKTRGQQVTLSCSPISGHRSVSWYQQTPGQGLQFLFEYFSETQRNKGNFPGRFSGRQFSNSRSEMNVSTLELGDSALYLCASSLGSSVAEAFFGQGTRLTVV.

The table lists this clonotype with a few counts. The rearrangement links TRBV15 to TRBJ2-3; D uncertain. Trimming took 0 bases from V and 4 from J, leaving 5 bases between them. Looked up from germline, CDR1 is LNHNV and CDR2 is YYDKDF (reference sequence). CDR3 length: 13 residues. The CDR3 loop is CATSRDFADTQYF. The CDR3 bases are TGTGCCACCAGCAGAGATTTCGCAGATACGCAGTATTTT.

This clonotype was recorded a few times. The chain recombines TRBV20-1 with TRBJ2-3, with D perhaps matching TRBD2 (6 bases). Germline-derived CDR1 and CDR2 are DFQATT and SNEGSKA (reference sequence). The CDR3 runs 11 residues. The CDR3 loop reads CATRRTDTQYF. The CDR3 DNA reads as TGCGCGACTAGAAGGACAGATACGCAGTATTTT.

The chain couples TRBV12-3 or TRBV12-4 to TRBJ2-3; D not certain. Trimming pared 5 bases from V and 2 bases from J, leaving 2 bases between. This CDR3 is built from 11 residues. CDR3 in DNA: TGTGCCAGCAGTCTCACAGATACGCAGTATTTT. Amino acids: CASSLTDTQYF.

This clonotype was seen only a few times. The rearrangement joins TRBV12-3 or TRBV12-4 to TRBJ1-2; D is uncertain. V dropped 0 bases and J dropped 4 bases, with 12 bases sitting between them. CDR3 length: 15 residues. As DNA, the CDR3 is TGTGCCAGCAGTTTAGCGCTCAGTTTCCTCTATGGCTACACCTTC. This gives the protein CASSLALSFLYGYTF.

This clonotype has just a few counts. The chain links TRBV6-5 to TRBJ2-1; TRBD2 matches 9 bases. The V and J ends lost 4 bases and 12 bases, in that order; junction bases with no gene match: 10. The CDR3 has 14 residues. Germline V CDR1 and CDR2: MNHEY, SVGAGI. Written as DNA, the CDR3 is TGTGCCAGCAGTTCTTCTTTAGCGGGGGAGGTGCAGTTCTTC. Amino acid sequence: CASSSSLAGEVQFF.

A few counts support this clonotype. This chain joins TRBV14 and TRBJ2-3; 9 bases align to TRBD1. V lost 5 bases and J lost 3; bases outside the gene matches: 6. Germline CDR1 is SGHDN and CDR2 is FVKESK. The CDR3 sequence is 15 residues long. This CDR3 is CASSFTGGRTDTQYF. The CDR3 region has the DNA TGTGCCAGCAGCTTTACAGGGGGCCGGACAGATACGCAGTATTTT.

Worth noting for this clonotype: An end of the junction differs from the germline gene, which may be a read error. V gene TRBV24-1 combines with J gene TRBJ2-7, with 8 bases identical to TRBD1. This CDR3 spans 16 amino acids. In germline, CDR1 is KGHDR, CDR2 SFDVKD. This chain's CDR3 is CATSGLSTGGFYERYF. Written as DNA, the CDR3 is TGTGCCACCAGTGGTCTAAGTACAGGGGGATTCTACGAGCGGTACTTC.

V usage is TRBV10-3 and J usage is TRBJ2-3; D unclear. Germline-derived CDR1 and CDR2 are ENHRY and SYGVKD. The V gene lost 3 bases and the J gene lost 5 bases, with 15 bases spanning the gap. This CDR3 has 15 amino acids. CDR3 coding DNA: TGTGCCATCAGTGACCGAGACATAGTGGAAGATACGCAGTATTTT. It specifies CAISDRDIVEDTQYF.

The chain links TRBV10-3 to TRBJ1-6, with D perhaps TRBD1 (5 bases). Between the trimmed V and J ends, which lost 7 bases and 7 bases, there was a span of 20 bases. This CDR3 region has 16 residues. Germline loops: CDR1 ENHRY, CDR2 SYGVKD. CDR3 nucleotide sequence: TGTGCCATCACCCCGAACGGGGGGAAAAACAATTCACCCCTCCACTTT. Its translation: CAITPNGGKNNSPLHF.

This clonotype was counted between two and nine times. V is TRBV11-3 and J is TRBJ2-3; a possible D gene is TRBD1 (6 bases). There are 17 residues in the CDR3. CDR1 is SGHNT, CDR2 YENEEA, per germline. The ends were cut back, 0 bases at V and 0 bases at J, with 13 bases in the middle. The DNA of the CDR3 is TGTGCCAGCAGCTTAGAGGGGAGCAGGGGCAGCACAGATACGCAGTATTTT. Translation: CASSLEGSRGSTDTQYF.

Concerning this clonotype itself: At one end, the junction sequence differs from germline, possibly due to a read error. The chain carries TRBV7-8 and TRBJ2-3; 7 bases are a match to TRBD1. The V gene's germline CDR1 is SGHVS and CDR2 FQNEAQ. CDR3 length equals 17 residues. The CDR3 DNA is TGTGCCAGCAGCTTGAAACAGGGGTCCCGACGCACAGATGCGCAGTATTTT. It is translated as CASSLKQGSRRTDAQYF.

Only a few counts were recorded for this clonotype. This rearrangement joins TRBV30 to TRBJ1-2, with TRBD1 identical over 7 bases. This CDR3 is 14 amino acids long. Trimming cost V 4 bases and J 2 bases; bases outside gene matches: 7. Germline CDR1 and CDR2: GTSNPN and SVGIG (reference sequence). CDR3 region: CAWTRGPLNYGYTF. The CDR3 nucleotides read TGTGCCTGGACAAGGGGGCCTTTGAACTATGGCTACACCTTC.

V and J are TRBV12-3 or TRBV12-4 and TRBJ2-5; unclear D gene. The V and J ends lost 1 base and 5 bases respectively, with 8 bases between them. The CDR3 is 13 amino acids. This CDR3 reads CASSLGAEETQYF. The CDR3 DNA is TGTGCCAGCAGTTTAGGGGCCGAGGAGACCCAGTACTTC.

This clonotype was recorded a few times. The chain joins TRBV10-1 to TRBJ1-5; TRBD1 matches 8 bases. CDR3 size: 14 residues. The J segment lost 3 bases and the V segment lost 6 bases, leaving 4 bases of the junction unmatched. From germline, CDR1 is WNHNN and CDR2 SYGVQD (reference sequence). This chain's CDR3 is CASSPTGVNQPQHF. The CDR3 DNA sequence: TGCGCCAGCAGCCCGACAGGGGTCAATCAGCCCCAGCATTTT.

The chain joins TRBV7-4 to TRBJ1-4; D not resolved. The germline CDR1 and CDR2 sequences are SGHVT and SQSDAQ. The CDR3 runs to 12 residues. The V gene lost 4 bases and the J gene lost 8 bases, with 8 bases spanning the gap. The CDR3 nucleotides are TGTGCCAGCAGCTCTCTTTCCGAAAAACTGTTTTTT. It yields the protein CASSSLSEKLFF.

V is TRBV7-9 and J is TRBJ2-1; D call uncertain. From germline, CDR1 is SEHNR and CDR2 FQNEAQ (reference sequence). This CDR3 spans 12 amino acids. V was shortened by 5 bases and J by 7 bases, with 9 bases between the two germline ends. CDR3 in DNA: TGTGCCAGCAGCCTGATCGGGAATGAGCAGTTCTTC. Its translation: CASSLIGNEQFF.